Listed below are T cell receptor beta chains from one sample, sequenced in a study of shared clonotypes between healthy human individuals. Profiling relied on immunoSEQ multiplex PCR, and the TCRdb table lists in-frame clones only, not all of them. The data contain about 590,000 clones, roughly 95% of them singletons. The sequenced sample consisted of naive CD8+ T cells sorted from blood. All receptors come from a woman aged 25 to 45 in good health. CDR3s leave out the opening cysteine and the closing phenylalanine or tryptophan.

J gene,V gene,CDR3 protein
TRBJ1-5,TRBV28,ASRGRGRVNQPQH
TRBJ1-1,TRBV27,ASSKARDPEAF
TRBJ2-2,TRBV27,ASRREDGELF
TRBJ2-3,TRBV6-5,ASSYSGTDTQY
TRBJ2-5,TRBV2,ASSGLAGRQETQY
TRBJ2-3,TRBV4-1,ASSQAGRETDTQY
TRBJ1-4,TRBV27,ASSLTGYDEKLF
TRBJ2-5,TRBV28,ASSSSPQGGETQY
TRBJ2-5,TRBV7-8,ASSLYQLAGVQETQY
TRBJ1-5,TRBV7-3,ASSSGSYSNQPQH
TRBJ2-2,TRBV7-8,ASSLRGGQGAPNTGELF
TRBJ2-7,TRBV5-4,ASSLSHEQY
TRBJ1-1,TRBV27,ASSTGLGTEAF
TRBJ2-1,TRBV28,ASSLPGPYNEQF
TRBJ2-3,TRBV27,ASSFSKGVGTDTQY
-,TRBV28,ASSSSSGVAEQY
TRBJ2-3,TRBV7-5,VRSLGGSPDTQY